The 7 T cell receptor beta chains presented below share a single source sample, sequenced in a study of radiotherapy plus CTLA-4 blockade in lung cancer. Repertoires were generated with immunoSEQ multiplex PCR, while TCRdb's copy carries only in-frame clones and drops some. The data contain around 42,000 clones, roughly 59% of them singletons. The specimen was peripheral blood, collected from a patient treated with radiotherapy plus ipilimumab. Source of these receptors: a human donor with non-small cell lung cancer who had a partial response to radiotherapy plus ipilimumab.

The J gene is TRBJ1-5, the V gene TRBV7-9, with no clear D. CDR1 and CDR2 from the germline V gene are SEHNR and FQNEAQ (reference sequence). The V end lost 1 base, the J end lost 1 base, and 8 bases lay between the germline ends. There are 15 residues in the CDR3. CDR3 in amino acids: CASSLGRSSNQPQHF. CDR3 DNA sequence: TGTGCCAGCAGCTTAGGCAGATCAAGCAATCAGCCCCAGCATTTT.

The gene calls are TRBV30 and TRBJ1-3; maybe TRBD1 (6 bases). The germline V gene encodes CDR1 GTSNPN and CDR2 SVGIG (reference sequence). This CDR3 comprises 12 residues. V gave up 8 bases and J gave up 8 bases, with 16 bases separating them. The CDR3 here is CAHLGGGYTIYF. The DNA of the CDR3 is TGTGCCCACCTAGGGGGAGGGTACACCATATATTTT.

The chain has TRBV19 and TRBJ2-5, with 11 bases aligning to TRBD2. Germline V gene lookup returns CDR1 LNHDA and CDR2 SQIVND (reference sequence). With 3 bases clipped from V and 4 bases from J, the junction kept 4 bases outside the gene matches. This CDR3 comprises 15 residues. The CDR3 DNA follows: TGTGCCAGTAGTATCGGGACTAGCGGTAGAGAGACCCAGTACTTC. This encodes CASSIGTSGRETQYF.

The J gene is TRBJ1-2, the V gene TRBV15; TRBD1 is a possible D gene (6 bases). The germline V gene encodes CDR1 LNHNV and CDR2 YYDKDF (reference sequence). The CDR3 is 16 amino acids. The V end was cut by 0 bases, the J end by 5 bases, with 16 bases between. The CDR3 DNA follows: TGTGCCACCAGCAGAGAAAAAGGACAGCGGGGGTATGGCTACACCTTC. It specifies CATSREKGQRGYGYTF.

The chain links TRBV5-4 to TRBJ2-3; 7 bases line up with TRBD1. With 0 bases clipped from V and 7 bases from J, the junction kept 8 bases outside the gene matches. The CDR3 is 15 amino acids. The germline V gene has CDR1 SGHNT and CDR2 YYREEE (reference sequence). CDR3 in amino acids: CASSLGGQSYNTQYF. The DNA of the CDR3 is TGTGCCAGCAGCTTGGGGGGACAGTCCTATAATACGCAGTATTTT.

This clone was seen a few times. The chain joins TRBV9 to TRBJ2-5; possibly TRBD2 for D (6 bases). CDR1 is SGDLS, CDR2 YYNGEE, per germline. The V end lost 2 bases, the J end lost 3 bases, and 11 bases lay between the germline ends. The CDR3 consists of 14 residues. This CDR3 reads CASSVGASEETQYF. CDR3 DNA sequence: TGTGCCAGCAGCGTTGGGGCTAGCGAAGAGACCCAGTACTTC.

In this sample, this clone turned up a few times. V gene TRBV4-3 combines with J gene TRBJ2-3, with TRBD2 identical over 9 bases. CDR1 and CDR2 from the germline V gene are LGHNA and YSLEER. The length of the CDR3 is 16 residues. Trimming at V came to 4 bases and at J to 0 bases, leaving 5 bases not matched to a gene. DNA for the CDR3: TGCGCCAGCAGCCTGACTAGCGGTCCTAGCACAGATACGCAGTATTTT. Its protein is CASSLTSGPSTDTQYF.